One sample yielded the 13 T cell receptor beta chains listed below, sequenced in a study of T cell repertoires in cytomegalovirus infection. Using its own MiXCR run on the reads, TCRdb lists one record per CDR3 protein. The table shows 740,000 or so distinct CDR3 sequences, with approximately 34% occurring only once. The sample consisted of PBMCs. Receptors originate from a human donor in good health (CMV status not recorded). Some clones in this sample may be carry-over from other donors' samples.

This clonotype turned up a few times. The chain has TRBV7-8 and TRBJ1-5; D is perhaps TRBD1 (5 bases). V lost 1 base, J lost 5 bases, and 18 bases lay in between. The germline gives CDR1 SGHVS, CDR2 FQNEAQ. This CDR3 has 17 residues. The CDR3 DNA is TGTGCCAGCAGCTTAGGCTTGGCAGCGCCAGGGTATCAGCCCCAGCATTTT. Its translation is CASSLGLAAPGYQPQHF.

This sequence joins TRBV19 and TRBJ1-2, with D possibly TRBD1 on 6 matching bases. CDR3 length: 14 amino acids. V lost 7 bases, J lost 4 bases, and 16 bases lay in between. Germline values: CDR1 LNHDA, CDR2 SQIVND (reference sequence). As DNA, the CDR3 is TGTGCCAGTACCCGAGATGGGGGGCTCTATGGCTACACCTTC. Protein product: CASTRDGGLYGYTF.

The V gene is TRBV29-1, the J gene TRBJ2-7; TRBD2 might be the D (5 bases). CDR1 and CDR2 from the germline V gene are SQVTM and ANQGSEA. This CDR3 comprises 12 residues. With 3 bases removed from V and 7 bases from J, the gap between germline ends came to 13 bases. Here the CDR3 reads CSVDASPGEQYF. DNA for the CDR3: TGCAGCGTTGACGCATCGCCGGGAGAGCAGTACTTC.

CDR3 coding DNA: TGTGCCACCAGTAGGCAGGGGTTCGACGAGCAGTACTTC. Translating gives CATSRQGFDEQYF. This chain uses TRBV24-1 with TRBJ2-7, with TRBD1 as a possible D gene (6 bases). This CDR3 contains 13 residues. Trimming cost V 6 bases and J 5 bases, with 13 bases left between them. The germline gives CDR1 KGHDR, CDR2 SFDVKD.

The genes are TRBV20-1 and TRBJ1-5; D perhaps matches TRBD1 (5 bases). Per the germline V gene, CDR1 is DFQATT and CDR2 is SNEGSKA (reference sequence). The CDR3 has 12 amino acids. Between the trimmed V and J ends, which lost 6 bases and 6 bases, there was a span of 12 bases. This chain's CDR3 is CSARGPGQPQHF. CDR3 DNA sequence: TGCAGTGCACGGGGCCCGGGTCAGCCCCAGCATTTT.

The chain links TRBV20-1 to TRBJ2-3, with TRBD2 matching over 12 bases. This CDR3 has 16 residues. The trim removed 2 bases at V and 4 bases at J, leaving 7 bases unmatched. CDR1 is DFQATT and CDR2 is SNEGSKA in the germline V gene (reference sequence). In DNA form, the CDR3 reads TGCAGTGCTAGACCTAGCGGGAGGGGATGGGCAGATACGCAGTATTTT. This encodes CSARPSGRGWADTQYF.

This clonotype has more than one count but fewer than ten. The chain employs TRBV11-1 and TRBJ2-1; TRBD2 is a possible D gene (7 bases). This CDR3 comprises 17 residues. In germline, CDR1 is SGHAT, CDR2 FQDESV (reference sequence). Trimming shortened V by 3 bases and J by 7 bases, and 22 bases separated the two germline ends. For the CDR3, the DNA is TGTGCCAGCAGCTTGGTACCAACGGCGGGGGCTCGGAATGAGCAGTTCTTC. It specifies CASSLVPTAGARNEQFF.

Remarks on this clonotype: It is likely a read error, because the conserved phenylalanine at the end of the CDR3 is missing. In DNA, the CDR3 is TGTGCCCGCAGCTTCGACAGGGGGGAGCGGTCACCCCTCCACTTG. It specifies CARSFDRGERSPLHL. The chain employs TRBV7-8 and TRBJ1-6, with 9 bases matching TRBD1. The CDR3 totals 15 residues. CDR1 is SGHVS, CDR2 FQNEAQ, per germline.

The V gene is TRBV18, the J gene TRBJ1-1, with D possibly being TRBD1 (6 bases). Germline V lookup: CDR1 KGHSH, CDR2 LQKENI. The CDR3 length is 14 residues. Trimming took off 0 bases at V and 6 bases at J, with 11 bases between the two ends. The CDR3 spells CASSPPSHRAEAFF. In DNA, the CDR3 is TGTGCCAGCTCACCACCCTCTCACAGGGCTGAAGCTTTCTTT.

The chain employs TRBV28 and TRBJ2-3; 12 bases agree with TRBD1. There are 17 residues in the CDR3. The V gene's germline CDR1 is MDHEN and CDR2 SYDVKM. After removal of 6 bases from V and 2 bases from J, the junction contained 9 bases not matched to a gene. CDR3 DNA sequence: TGTGCCAGCAGCAAAACCCCGGGACAGGGGGCCACAGATACGCAGTATTTT. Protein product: CASSKTPGQGATDTQYF.

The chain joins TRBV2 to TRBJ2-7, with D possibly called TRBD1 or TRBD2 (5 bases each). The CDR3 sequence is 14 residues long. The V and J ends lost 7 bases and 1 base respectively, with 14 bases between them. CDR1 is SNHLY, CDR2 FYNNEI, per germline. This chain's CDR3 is CASTGARVSYEQYF. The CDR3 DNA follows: TGTGCCAGCACCGGGGCCCGAGTTTCCTACGAGCAGTACTTC.

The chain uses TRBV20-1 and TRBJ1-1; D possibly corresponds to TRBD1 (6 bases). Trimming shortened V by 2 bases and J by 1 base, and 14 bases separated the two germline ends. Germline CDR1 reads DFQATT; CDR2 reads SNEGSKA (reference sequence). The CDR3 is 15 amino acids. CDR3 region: CSARPSTGRNTEAFF. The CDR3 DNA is TGCAGTGCTAGACCCTCAACAGGGAGGAACACTGAAGCTTTCTTT.

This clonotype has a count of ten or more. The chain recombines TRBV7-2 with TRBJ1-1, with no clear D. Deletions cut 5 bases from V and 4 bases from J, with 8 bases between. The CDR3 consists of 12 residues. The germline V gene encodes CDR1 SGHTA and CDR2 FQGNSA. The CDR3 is CASSLVSTEAFF. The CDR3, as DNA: TGTGCCAGCAGCCTAGTGAGCACTGAAGCTTTCTTT.